The 23 T cell receptor beta chains reported below all come from one sample, sequenced in a study of OX40 agonist ivuxolimab in advanced cancers. Sequencing was performed with immunoSEQ multiplex PCR; in TCRdb, only in-frame clones are kept and a portion is missing. Of 7,500 to 9,500 clones listed, around 71% are singletons. The sample was CD4+ or CD8+ T cells sorted from blood, taken in a trial of the OX40 agonist ivuxolimab. The receptors here all came from an adult with an advanced solid tumor such as melanoma, head and neck, liver or kidney cancer.

V gene TRBV6-5 combines with J gene TRBJ2-7, with D possibly matching TRBD2 (6 bases). The CDR3 runs 13 residues. Trimming stripped 7 bases from V and 7 bases from J, with 17 bases between. CDR1 is MNHEY, CDR2 SVGAGI, per germline. In DNA form, the CDR3 reads TGTGCCAGCAATAGGGCGGGACGGGGTGAGCAGTACTTC. It yields the protein CASNRAGRGEQYF.

This clone showed up just a few times. The gene calls are TRBV30 and TRBJ2-7; 7 nucleotides align to TRBD2. Germline CDR1 is GTSNPN and CDR2 is SVGIG (reference sequence). The J segment lost 3 bases and the V segment lost 0 bases, leaving 5 bases of the junction unmatched. This CDR3 is 14 amino acids long. CDR3 sequence reads: CAWSVFGGNYEQYF. CDR3 nucleotide sequence: TGTGCCTGGAGTGTATTCGGGGGGAACTACGAGCAGTACTTC. Drawing the rest from reference TRBV30 and TRBJ2-7, the complete variable domain is SQTIHQWPATLVQPVGSPLSLECTVEGTSNPNLYWYRQAAGRGLQLLFYSVGIGQISSEVPQNLSASRPQDRQFILSSKKLLLSDSGFYLCAWSVFGGNYEQYFGPGTRLTVT.

This chain connects TRBV18 to TRBJ1-6, with 10 nucleotides matching TRBD1. This CDR3 is built from 16 residues. J was trimmed by 7 bases and V by 3 bases; bases with no gene match: 6. Germline V gives CDR1 KGHSH, CDR2 LQKENI. CDR3 sequence reads: CASSPQPGQGNSPLHF. The CDR3 DNA sequence: TGTGCCAGCTCACCTCAACCGGGACAGGGGAATTCACCCCTCCACTTT.

The V call is TRBV28, the J call TRBJ2-1; the D gene could be TRBD1 or TRBD2 (6 bases each). This CDR3 is 12 amino acids long. V dropped 5 bases and J dropped 6 bases, with 8 bases sitting between them. CDR1 and CDR2 (germline): MDHEN, SYDVKM. The CDR3 is CASSEGGNEQFF. CDR3 coding DNA: TGTGCCAGCAGTGAGGGGGGCAATGAGCAGTTCTTC.

The chain uses TRBV11-2 and TRBJ2-7, with D possibly matching TRBD1 (6 bases). Germline V lookup: CDR1 SGHAT, CDR2 FQNNGV. Trimming removed 0 bases from V and 5 bases from J, with 11 bases in between. This CDR3 region has 14 residues. The CDR3 coding sequence is TGTGCCAGCAGCTTAGAGAGGGGGTCCCACGAGCAGTACTTC. This codes for CASSLERGSHEQYF.

CDR3 in amino acids: CASSFTEQETQYF. CDR3 in DNA: TGTGCCAGCAGCTTTACCGAACAAGAGACCCAGTACTTC. The chain employs TRBV5-4 and TRBJ2-5, with D unresolved. Trimming stripped 2 bases from V and 2 bases from J, with 7 bases between. This CDR3 comprises 13 residues. Germline V lookup: CDR1 SGHNT, CDR2 YYREEE (reference sequence). The full variable domain, in which reference TRBV5-4 and TRBJ2-5 provide the parts outside the CDR3, is ETGVTQSPTHLIKTRGQQVTLRCSSQSGHNTVSWYQQALGQGPQFIFQYYREEENGRGNFPPRFSGLQFPNYSSELNVNALELDDSALYLCASSFTEQETQYFGPGTRLLVL.

The J gene is TRBJ2-1, the V gene TRBV7-8; 9 bases fit TRBD2. Germline CDR1 reads SGHVS; CDR2 reads FQNEAQ. The CDR3 has 18 amino acids. Unmatched junction bases numbered 8, after V lost 2 bases and J lost 0 bases. CDR3 bases: TGTGCCAGCAGCTTACTAGCGGGGAGGGTAAGCTCCTACAATGAGCAGTTCTTC. Amino acids: CASSLLAGRVSSYNEQFF.

This chain links TRBV12-2 with TRBJ2-1; the D call TRBD1 from the table was never checked on the DNA. TRBV12-2 is a pseudogene. The CDR3 is made up of 18 amino acids. For the CDR3, the DNA is TGTGCAAGTCGCTTAGTGGTAGACAGGGCCCGTACCAACAATGAGCAGTTCTTC. Its translation is CASRLVVDRARTNNEQFF.

In its sample, this clone was seen a few times. The chain uses TRBV6-1 and TRBJ2-7; 11 bases match TRBD2. Germline V lookup: CDR1 MNHNS, CDR2 SASEGT. The CDR3 has 15 amino acids. Losses at the gene ends were 7 bases for V and 0 bases for J; bases not matched to a gene: 5. The CDR3 DNA reads as TGTGCCAGCACCAAAACTAGCGGGAGCTCCTACGAGCAGTACTTC. This translates into CASTKTSGSSYEQYF.

The chain has TRBV27 and TRBJ1-6; D is possibly TRBD1 (6 bases). The CDR3 runs to 16 residues. V was pared by 2 bases and J by 10 bases, with 18 bases between. Looked up from germline, CDR1 is MNHEY and CDR2 is SMNVEV (reference sequence). CDR3: CASSLTPGAPGSPLHF. The CDR3 coding sequence is TGTGCCAGCAGTTTAACCCCAGGGGCGCCAGGGTCACCCCTCCACTTT.

V and J are TRBV19 and TRBJ2-7; D possibly matches TRBD1 or TRBD2 (5 bases each). Per the germline V gene, CDR1 is LNHDA and CDR2 is SQIVND (reference sequence). This CDR3 region has 15 residues. V lost 3 bases, J lost 5 bases, and 17 bases lay in between. The CDR3 DNA sequence: TGTGCCAGTAGTATTTCATGGGGGTCCCGGGACGAGCAGTACTTC. Its translation is CASSISWGSRDEQYF.

The chain recombines TRBV6-4 with TRBJ2-3; the D is unclear. Germline-derived CDR1 and CDR2 are MRHNA and SNTAGT. Trimming stripped 0 bases from V and 0 bases from J, with 4 bases between. This CDR3 has 14 amino acids. CDR3 bases: TGTGCCAGCAGTGACTCGGACAGCACAGATACGCAGTATTTT. Translated, it gives CASSDSDSTDTQYF.

The CDR3 here is CASSRQAEAFF. The CDR3 nucleotides read TGTGCCAGCAGTCGACAGGCGGAAGCTTTCTTT. The chain is built from TRBV25-1 and TRBJ1-1, with a possible D match to TRBD1 (6 bases). CDR1 is MGHDK, CDR2 SYGVNS, per germline. This CDR3 has 11 residues. Trimming pared 5 bases from V and 8 bases from J, leaving 9 bases between.

The chain recombines TRBV6-5 with TRBJ2-5, with D tentatively TRBD1 or TRBD2 (5 bases each). Per the germline V gene, CDR1 is MNHEY and CDR2 is SVGAGI. Between the trimmed V and J ends, which lost 5 bases and 5 bases, there was a span of 15 bases. This CDR3 has 14 residues. This CDR3 is CASSNSGTWETQYF. CDR3 DNA: TGTGCCAGCAGTAATTCAGGGACCTGGGAGACCCAGTACTTC.

This chain uses TRBV19 with TRBJ1-1, with D perhaps matching TRBD1 (5 bases). In germline, CDR1 is LNHDA, CDR2 SQIVND (reference sequence). The CDR3 contains 15 residues. Trimming stripped 9 bases from V and 3 bases from J, with 20 bases between. The CDR3 DNA follows: TGTGCCAGCGCCCCCTTTGGGACGGGCGACACTGAAGCTTTCTTT. Its protein product is CASAPFGTGDTEAFF.

The CDR3: CSVETPGISGNTIYF. Here the CDR3 DNA reads TGCAGCGTTGAAACGCCGGGGATCTCTGGAAACACCATATATTTT. V and J are TRBV29-1 and TRBJ1-3; D gene ambiguous. There are 15 residues in the CDR3. From germline, CDR1 is SQVTM and CDR2 ANQGSEA. V gave up 2 bases and J gave up 0 bases, with 11 bases separating them.

The V call is TRBV5-4, the J call TRBJ2-3; D gene ambiguous. CDR1 is SGHNT, CDR2 YYREEE, per germline (reference sequence). The CDR3 covers 12 residues. Trimming shortened V by 4 bases and J by 2 bases, and 5 bases separated the two germline ends. The CDR3 nucleotides read TGTGCCAGCAGCCACAACACAGATACGCAGTATTTT. This codes for CASSHNTDTQYF.

This clone is medium-sized by share. CDR3 residues: CASSVGTVGMNGYTF. In nucleotides, the CDR3 is TGTGCCAGCAGCGTTGGGACGGTGGGAATGAATGGCTACACCTTC. The chain combines TRBV9 with TRBJ1-2, with TRBD1 as a possible D gene (5 bases). Trimming took 2 bases from V and 6 from J, leaving 17 bases between them. This CDR3 spans 15 amino acids. The germline gives CDR1 SGDLS, CDR2 YYNGEE.

The sample holds a few counts of this clone. This chain uses TRBV11-2 with TRBJ2-7; 8 bases align to TRBD1. Germline V gives CDR1 SGHAT, CDR2 FQNNGV. J was trimmed by 4 bases and V by 1 base; bases with no gene match: 6. The CDR3 loop spans 15 amino acids. Here the CDR3 DNA reads TGTGCCAGCAGCTTAGCAGGGGGCGCGCTGTACGAGCAGTACTTC. Encoded protein: CASSLAGGALYEQYF.

V and J are TRBV6-1 and TRBJ2-7; 11 nucleotides align to TRBD2. Germline V gene data show CDR1 as MNHNS and CDR2 as SASEGT. V shed 3 bases and J 0 bases; nucleotides not matched to a gene: 4. The length of the CDR3 is 16 residues. CDR3 sequence (DNA): TGTGCCAGCAGTGAGACTAGCGGGGACAGCTCCTACGAGCAGTACTTC. Its translation: CASSETSGDSSYEQYF.

The gene calls are TRBV27 and TRBJ1-1, with 7 positions matching TRBD1. With 7 bases clipped from V and 1 base from J, the junction kept 9 bases outside the gene matches. Germline CDR1 reads MNHEY; CDR2 reads SMNVEV (reference sequence). This CDR3 spans 15 amino acids. Here the CDR3 DNA reads TGTGCCAGCACCCCGCAGGGGGTGAGGAACACTGAAGCTTTCTTT. This translates into CASTPQGVRNTEAFF.

This chain connects TRBV28 to TRBJ2-7; 11 bases agree with TRBD1. This CDR3 spans 15 amino acids. Per germline, CDR1 MDHEN and CDR2 SYDVKM. V lost 2 bases and J lost 7; bases outside the gene matches: 7. In DNA form, the CDR3 reads TGTGCCAGCAGTTTAGAGGACAGGGGGCCCTTTGAGCAGTACTTC. It translates to CASSLEDRGPFEQYF. The entire variable domain, with the rest obtained from reference TRBV28 and TRBJ2-7, is as follows: DVKVTQSSRYLVKRTGEKVFLECVQDMDHENMFWYRQDPGLGLRLIYFSYDVKMKEKGDIPEGYSVSREKKERFSLILESASTNQTSMYLCASSLEDRGPFEQYFGPGTRLTVT.

This clone was picked up a small number of times. The CDR3 DNA reads TGTGCCAGTGGGGCCGCATTGGGGTACGAGCAGTACTTC. As protein: CASGAALGYEQYF. The J gene is TRBJ2-7, the V gene TRBV19, with TRBD1 as a possible D gene (5 bases). V lost 8 bases, J lost 4 bases, and 15 bases lay in between. In germline, CDR1 is LNHDA, CDR2 SQIVND (reference sequence). The CDR3 length is 13 residues.